This TCR beta chain comes out of a study of breast tumors, draining lymph nodes, adjacent tissues. This clonotype was observed at least ten times. V trimming: 6 bases; J trimming: 7 bases; junction bases outside the gene matches: 19. Germline lookup yields CDR1 DFQATT and CDR2 SNEGSKA (reference sequence). CDR3 length equals 19 residues. Each CDR3 protein is one row after TCRdb ran MiXCR on the multiplex PCR reads. The sample shows tens of thousands of distinct CDR3 sequences, 20% to 25% of them seen only once. The source is a female donor with breast cancer. Some clones in this sample may be carry-over from other donors' samples. The J gene is TRBJ2-1, the V gene TRBV20-1; 15 nucleotides align to TRBD2. Sequencing was done on a sample of breast tumor tissue. DNA of the CDR3: TGCAGTGCAACCCAGGGGTCCTGGACTAGCGGGAGGGCCGGGAATGAGCAGTTCTTC. Its protein product is CSATQGSWTSGRAGNEQFF.